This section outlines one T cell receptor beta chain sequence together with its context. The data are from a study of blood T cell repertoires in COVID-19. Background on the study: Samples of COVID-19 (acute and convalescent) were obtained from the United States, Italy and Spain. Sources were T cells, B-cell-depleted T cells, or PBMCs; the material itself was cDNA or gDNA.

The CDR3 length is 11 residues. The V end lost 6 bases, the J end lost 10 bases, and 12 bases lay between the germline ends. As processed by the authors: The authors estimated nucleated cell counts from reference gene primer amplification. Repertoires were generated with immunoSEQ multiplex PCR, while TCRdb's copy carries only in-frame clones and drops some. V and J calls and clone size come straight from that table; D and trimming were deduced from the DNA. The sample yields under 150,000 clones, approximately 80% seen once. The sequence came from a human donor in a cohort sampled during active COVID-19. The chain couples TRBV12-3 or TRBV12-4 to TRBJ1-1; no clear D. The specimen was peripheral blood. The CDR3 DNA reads TGTGCCAGCAGCGCCCTAGGTATAGCTTTCTTT. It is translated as CASSALGIAFF.